The text below deals with one T cell receptor (beta chain). The data originate from a study of shared clonotypes between healthy human individuals. Profiled with immunoSEQ multiplex PCR; TCRdb holds only in-frame clones, not every one. Of about 710,000 clones in the sample, around 78% were seen once. This TCR came from a woman between 25 and 40 years old in good health. The specimen sequenced was memory CD4+ T cells sorted from blood. Documented subset: CD45RA-negative fraction.

Here the CDR3 reads CASSWNGEGTEAFF. The DNA of the CDR3 is TGCGCCAGCAGCTGGAATGGGGAGGGCACTGAAGCTTTCTTT. The chain joins TRBV5-1 to TRBJ1-1; D gene uncertain. Looked up from germline, CDR1 is SGHRS and CDR2 is YFSETQ. The CDR3 has 14 amino acids. V was cut by 3 bases and J by 4 bases, with 13 bases left in between.